This T cell receptor (beta chain) comes out of a study of tumor-infiltrating lymphocytes in primary liver carcinoma. Whole-study findings and limits: The proportion of top clones found throughout all five tumor regions was only about 7-24%. The overlap of tumor-adjacent and tumor-blood pairs was smaller than that of tumor region pairs.

Taking about 18-31 mg of unsorted bulk tissue, the authors co-extracted RNA and DNA. There were only treatment-naive patients, all with chronic HBV infection. There were five separate regions sampled from each tumor. A primer matching the constant region was used to make TCR beta cDNA from 500 to 650 ng of total RNA. Three-round nested multiplex PCR performed with slightly modified ARM-PCR produced the TCR beta libraries. The first two PCR rounds used TRBV1-TRBV30 primers with a Cbeta primer, 9 to 10 cycles each. TCRdb reprocessed the multiplex PCR reads via MiXCR and lists one record per CDR3 protein. The sample has approximately 110,000 distinct CDR3 sequences, 50% to 70% seen once. This clonotype turned up a few times. The antigen remains undetermined. Germline assignment: CDR1 MDHEN and CDR2 SYDVKM. This CDR3 comprises 16 residues. V was cut by 6 bases and J by 5 bases, with 20 bases left in between.

The sample was liver tumor tissue from sampling region 1. The sample's subset: tumor region T1, superior pole. The V call is TRBV28, the J call TRBJ2-1; no reliable D call. This receptor was identified in a woman aged 55-70 years with primary liver carcinoma and hepatitis B virus infection. CDR3 in amino acids: CASSPTGPEINNEQFF. In nucleotides, the CDR3 is TGTGCCAGCAGCCCCACCGGGCCCGAGATAAACAATGAGCAGTTCTTC. The entire variable domain, with the rest obtained from reference TRBV28 and TRBJ2-1, is as follows: DVKVTQSSRYLVKRTGEKVFLECVQDMDHENMFWYRQDPGLGLRLIYFSYDVKMKEKGDIPEGYSVSREKKERFSLILESASTNQTSMYLCASSPTGPEINNEQFFGPGTRLTVL.